This T cell receptor beta chain was recorded in a study of shared clonotypes between healthy human individuals. Clones were sequenced by immunoSEQ multiplex PCR, and TCRdb holds only the in-frame ones, with some missing. The table records more than 2,000,000 clones, 85% to 95% of them present only once. Sequencing was carried out using naive CD4+ T cells from PBMCs. Regarding subset: CD45RA+ positively selected. This TCR was recovered from a man younger than 35 in good health. Some clones in this sample may be carry-over from other donors' samples.

The DNA of the CDR3 is TGTGCCAGCAACCGGGACAGGGAGTACAATGAGCAGTTCTTC. Encoded protein: CASNRDREYNEQFF. The V and J genes are TRBV2 and TRBJ2-1, with TRBD1 identical over 9 bases. Losses at the gene ends were 7 bases for V and 4 bases for J; bases not matched to a gene: 5. Germline V gene sequence: CDR1 SNHLY, CDR2 FYNNEI. The CDR3 is 14 amino acids. The whole variable domain, filled in from reference TRBV2 and TRBJ2-1, reads EPEVTQTPSHQVTQMGQEVILRCVPISNHLYFYWYRQILGQKVEFLVSFYNNEISEKSEIFDDQFSVERPDGSNFTLKIRSTKLEDSAMYFCASNRDREYNEQFFGPGTRLTVL.